This T cell receptor (beta chain) was obtained from a study of T-cell reconstitution after alpha-beta-depleted transplantation in children. TCRbeta library construction was performed incorporating unique molecular identifiers. TCRdb ran MiXCR on the PCR reads and lists one entry per CDR3 protein. The table records approximately 590,000 distinct CDR3 sequences, roughly a tenth of them present only once. This clonotype was recorded a few times. Sequenced here: PBMCs from the stem cell graft donor, sampled from the stem cell graft. This sequence was found in a human donor who donated a stem cell graft to a child with acute myeloid leukemia.

The CDR3 sequence: CASSLTSIETQYF. In DNA, the CDR3 is TGCGCCAGCAGCTTGACTAGTATTGAGACCCAGTACTTC. The rearrangement joins TRBV5-1 to TRBJ2-5, with D possibly being TRBD2 (5 bases). V lost 1 base and J 5 bases, leaving 9 bases between the germline ends. Germline V lookup: CDR1 SGHRS, CDR2 YFSETQ. The CDR3 runs to 13 residues.